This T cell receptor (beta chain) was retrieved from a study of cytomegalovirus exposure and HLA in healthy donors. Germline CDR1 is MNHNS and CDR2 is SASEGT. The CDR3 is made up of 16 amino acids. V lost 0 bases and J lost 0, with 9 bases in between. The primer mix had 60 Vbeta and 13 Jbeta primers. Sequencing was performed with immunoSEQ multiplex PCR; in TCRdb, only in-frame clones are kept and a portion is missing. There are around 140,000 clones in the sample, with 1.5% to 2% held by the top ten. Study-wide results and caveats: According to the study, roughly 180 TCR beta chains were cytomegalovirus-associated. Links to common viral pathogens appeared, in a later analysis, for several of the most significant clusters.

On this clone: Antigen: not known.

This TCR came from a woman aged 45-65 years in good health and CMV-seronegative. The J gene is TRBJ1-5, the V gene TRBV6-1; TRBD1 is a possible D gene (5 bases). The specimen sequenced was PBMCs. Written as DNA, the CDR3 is TGTGCCAGCAGTGAAGCGCACAGGTATAGCAATCAGCCCCAGCATTTT. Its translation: CASSEAHRYSNQPQHF.